The 4 T cell receptor beta chains presented below share a single source sample, sequenced in a study of cytomegalovirus exposure and HLA in healthy donors. The PCR had 60 Vbeta and 13 Jbeta primers. Generated by immunoSEQ multiplex PCR, the TCRdb table keeps only in-frame clones and is missing some. The table records about 130,000 clones, roughly 82% of them present only once. Sequencing was done on a sample of PBMCs. Receptor source: a man aged 50 to 59 in good health and CMV-seronegative.

The chain employs TRBV6-6 and TRBJ1-5, with 7 bases matching TRBD1. CDR1 and CDR2 from the germline V gene are MNHNY and SVGAGI (reference sequence). The ends lost 2 bases at V and 6 bases at J; junction bases unmatched: 4. This CDR3 has 14 amino acids. This CDR3 reads CASSYGTAGQPQHF. CDR3 nucleotide sequence: TGTGCCAGCAGTTACGGGACAGCGGGTCAGCCCCAGCATTTT.

The genes are TRBV27 and TRBJ1-1; D is unclear. Germline loops: CDR1 MNHEY, CDR2 SMNVEV (reference sequence). With 5 bases removed from V and 1 base from J, the gap between germline ends came to 14 bases. This CDR3 spans 15 amino acids. Written as DNA, the CDR3 is TGTGCCAGCAGTATAATACACAGCCCGAACACTGAAGCTTTCTTT. Translation gives CASSIIHSPNTEAFF.

There are a few counts of this clone. This sequence joins TRBV27 and TRBJ2-1, with unresolved D. Germline V lookup: CDR1 MNHEY, CDR2 SMNVEV (reference sequence). The CDR3 loop spans 17 amino acids. The V end lost 0 bases, the J end lost 0 bases, and 12 bases lay between the germline ends. This CDR3 reads CASSLSSLRSSYNEQFF. CDR3 DNA: TGTGCCAGCAGTTTATCGTCACTACGTAGCTCCTACAATGAGCAGTTCTTC.

This clone showed up just a few times. The chain links TRBV7-6 to TRBJ1-1; D remains ambiguous. The V end was cut by 3 bases, the J end by 0 bases, with 5 bases between. Germline CDR1 reads SGHVS; CDR2 reads FNYEAQ. The CDR3 sequence is 13 residues long. CDR3 amino acids: CASSFEMNTEAFF. CDR3 bases: TGTGCCAGCAGCTTCGAGATGAACACTGAAGCTTTCTTT.